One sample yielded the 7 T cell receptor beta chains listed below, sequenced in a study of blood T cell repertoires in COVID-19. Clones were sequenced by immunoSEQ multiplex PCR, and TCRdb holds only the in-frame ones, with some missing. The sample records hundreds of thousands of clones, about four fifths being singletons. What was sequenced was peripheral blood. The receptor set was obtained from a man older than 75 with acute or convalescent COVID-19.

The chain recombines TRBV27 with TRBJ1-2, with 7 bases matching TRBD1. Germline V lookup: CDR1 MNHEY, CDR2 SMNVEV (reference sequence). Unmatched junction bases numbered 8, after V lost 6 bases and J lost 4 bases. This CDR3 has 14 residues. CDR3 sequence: CASRPLGQAYGYTF. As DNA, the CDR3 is TGTGCCAGCAGGCCCCTCGGACAGGCCTATGGCTACACCTTC.

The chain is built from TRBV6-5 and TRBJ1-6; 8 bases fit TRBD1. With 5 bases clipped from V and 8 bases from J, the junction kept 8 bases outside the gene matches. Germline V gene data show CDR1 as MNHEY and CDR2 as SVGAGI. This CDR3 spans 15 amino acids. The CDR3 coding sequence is TGTGCCAGCAGTACCTGGACAGGGAGGGATTCACCCCTCCACTTT. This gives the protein CASSTWTGRDSPLHF.

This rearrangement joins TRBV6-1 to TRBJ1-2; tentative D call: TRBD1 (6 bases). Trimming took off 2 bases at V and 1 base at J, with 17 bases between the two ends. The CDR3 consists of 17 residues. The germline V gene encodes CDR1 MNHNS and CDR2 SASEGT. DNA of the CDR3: TGTGCCAGCAGTGAATTGGGGGGGGACACCGGTAACTATGGCTACACCTTC. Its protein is CASSELGGDTGNYGYTF.

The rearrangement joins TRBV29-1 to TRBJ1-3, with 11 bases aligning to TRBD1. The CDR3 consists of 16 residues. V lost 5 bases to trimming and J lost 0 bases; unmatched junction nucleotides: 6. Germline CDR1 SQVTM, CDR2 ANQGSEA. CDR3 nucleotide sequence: TGCAGCGTTACCGGGACAGGGGGAGCCTCTGGAAACACCATATATTTT. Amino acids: CSVTGTGGASGNTIYF.

CDR3 DNA: TGCGCCAGCAGCTTAAGCGGGAGGACGAACACCGGGGAGCTGTTTTTT. This sequence encodes CASSLSGRTNTGELFF. This chain uses TRBV5-1 with TRBJ2-2; 9 positions agree with TRBD2. Trimming removed 2 bases from V and 0 bases from J; junction bases left unmatched: 2. This CDR3 contains 16 residues. Per germline, CDR1 SGHRS and CDR2 YFSETQ. The full variable domain, in which reference TRBV5-1 and TRBJ2-2 provide the parts outside the CDR3, is KAGVTQTPRYLIKTRGQQVTLSCSPISGHRSVSWYQQTPGQGLQFLFEYFSETQRNKGNFPGRFSGRQFSNSRSEMNVSTLELGDSALYLCASSLSGRTNTGELFFGEGSRLTVL.

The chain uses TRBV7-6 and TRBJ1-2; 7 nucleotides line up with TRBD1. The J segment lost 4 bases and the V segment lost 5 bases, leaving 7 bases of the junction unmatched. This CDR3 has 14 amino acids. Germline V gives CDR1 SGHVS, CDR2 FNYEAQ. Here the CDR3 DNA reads TGTGCCAGCAGCCCCGGAGGGGGCGCCTATGGCTACACCTTC. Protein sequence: CASSPGGGAYGYTF.

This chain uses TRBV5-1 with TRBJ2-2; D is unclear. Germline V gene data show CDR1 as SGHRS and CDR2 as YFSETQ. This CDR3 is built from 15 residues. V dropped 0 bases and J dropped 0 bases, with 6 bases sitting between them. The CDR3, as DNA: TGCGCCAGCAGCTTGGACATGACGAACACCGGGGAGCTGTTTTTT. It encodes CASSLDMTNTGELFF.